The text below deals with one T cell receptor beta chain. No cognate antigen has been identified for it. The record has no base qualities; no much larger clone is one base away. The data belong to a study of blood T cell repertoires in COVID-19 (TCRdb year 2020). As for the study more broadly: The collaborator samples originated in the United States, Italy and Spain and spanned the acute and convalescent phases of COVID-19. Where HLA class I and class II types were available, the types were taken from metadata supplied by the sample provider, not from assay-based typing. The repertoires were released in a freely available public database intended as a resource for research on the immune response to SARS-CoV-2. The prospective study material was composed of cDNA or gDNA derived from T cells, B-cell-depleted T cells, or PBMCs. A de-identified subject ID, COVID-19 status, age in years and sex were almost always included in the sample metadata. Samples were obtained from the ongoing ImmuneRACE study (first 160 participants) and from over a thousand subjects provided by 6 global collaborators. The dataset comprised deeply sampled blood TCRbeta repertoires from subjects exposed to, actively infected with, or recovered from COVID-19.

Points the paper makes about the study in general: The amount of clinical and demographic metadata varied by source and participant and was provided uncurated.

The germline V gene provides CDR1 ENHRY and CDR2 SYGVKD. Relative to germline, V is missing 2 bases and J is missing 5 bases, with 3 bases of the junction outside any gene match. The CDR3, cysteine through phenylalanine, is 15 amino acids long. Only the CDR3 DNA is retained, 45 bases long and in frame from the first base. TCRbeta CDR3 regions were amplified from genomic DNA using the immunoSEQ Assay, a bias-controlled multiplex PCR. In the authors' own workflow: The number of nucleated cells in each sample was estimated from the amplification of reference gene primers within the assay. Sequence reads were collapsed and filtered to measure the absolute abundance of every unique TCRbeta CDR3 rearrangement. For each sample, productive Simpson clonality was calculated as the square root of Simpson's diversity index over productive rearrangements. Imported from immuneACCESS, the table was reduced by TCRdb to in-frame sequences with V and J called. These copies leave out some clones; in studies compared against another copy, an unresolved V gene accounts for under half, and the cause of the remainder is not known. V and J calls and clone size follow that table, whereas D and trimming were derived from the DNA. A total of 180,000 or so clones appear in this sample, almost 85% of them only once. About 6.9% of the sample is held by the ten biggest clonotypes.

Each collaborating institution followed its own protocols to collect whole blood in K2EDTA tubes. For TCRbeta analysis, collaborator samples were shipped as frozen whole blood, as isolated PBMCs, or as DNA extracted from either sample type. This receptor chain uses TRBV10-3 and TRBJ2-1; 10 junctional bases match TRBD2. Sequenced material: peripheral blood. The TCR comes from a human donor with acute or convalescent COVID-19. The donor label of this sample is uncertain. CDR3 region: CAISETLAGNNEQFF. The DNA sequence follows: TGTGCCATCAGTGAGACACTAGCGGGGAACAATGAGCAGTTCTTC.